This T cell receptor (beta chain) is from a study of blood T cell repertoires in COVID-19 (dated by TCRdb to 2018 to 2021). With respect to the entire study: Samples covering the acute and convalescent phases of COVID-19 were provided by collaborators in the United States, Italy and Spain. Where available, HLA class I and class II types were obtained from metadata supplied by the sample provider rather than from assay-based typing. The dataset comprised deeply sampled blood TCRbeta repertoires from subjects exposed to, actively infected with, or recovered from COVID-19. Samples were obtained from the ongoing ImmuneRACE study (first 160 participants) and from about 1,300 subjects provided by 6 global collaborators. The sample metadata nearly always contained a de-identified subject ID, COVID-19 status, age in years and sex. A freely available public database, intended as a resource for researchers studying the immune response to SARS-CoV-2, is where the repertoires were released. The prospective study material was composed of cDNA or gDNA derived from T cells, B-cell-depleted T cells, or PBMCs.

Collaborating institutions collected whole blood in K2EDTA tubes following their own protocols. For TCRbeta analysis, collaborators shipped samples in one of three forms: frozen whole blood, isolated PBMCs, or DNA extracted from either of those sample types. On this clone: The antigen this receptor binds is unknown. Base qualities are not provided; no much larger clone lies one nucleotide away.

Summary of the overall study and its limitations: The amount of clinical and demographic metadata varied by source and participant and was provided uncurated.

The immunoSEQ Assay, a bias-controlled multiplex PCR, was used to amplify TCRbeta CDR3 regions from genomic DNA. The published analysis was carried out like this. The number of nucleated cells in each sample was estimated from the amplification of reference gene primers within the assay. Sequence reads were collapsed and filtered to measure the absolute abundance of every unique TCRbeta CDR3 rearrangement. For each sample, productive Simpson clonality was calculated as the square root of Simpson's diversity index over productive rearrangements. The table was pulled from immuneACCESS by TCRdb, which kept in-frame rearrangements only. Such tables lose some clones; where checked, under half of the loss comes from unresolved V genes, and the rest has no known cause. V, J and clone size were drawn from that table, and D and trimming were deduced from the DNA. Across this sample there are about 190,000 clones, with around 86% seen only once. Around 6.3% of the sample lies in the top ten.

The clonotype originates from a woman between 40 and 55 years old with acute or convalescent COVID-19. Specimen: peripheral blood.

CDR3 loop: CASSLAGGLLQETQYF. The DNA reads as follows: TGCGCCAGCAGTCTAGCGGGAGGCTTACTCCAAGAGACCCAGTACTTC. The chain is made from TRBV5-1 and TRBJ2-5; 11 central nucleotides agree with TRBD2. From its cysteine to its phenylalanine, the CDR3 spans 16 amino acids. The only DNA kept is the CDR3, 48 bases in frame from the first base. V is pruned by 5 bases and J by 1 base, leaving 7 bases of the junction without a gene match. Reading the germline V gene gives CDR1 SGHRS and CDR2 YFSETQ.